A single sample is the source of the 27 T cell receptor beta chains below, sequenced in a study of human T cells and chemical hapten exposure (dated by TCRdb to the early 2020s). The meaning of the sample's time point label: pre-sensitization, week 0. In the paper's terms, the treatment or condition label means: therapeutic diphenylcyclopropenone sensitization with weekly scalp DPC. The library was generated by RACE. Data came from a NextSeq 500. Starting from the raw public reads, TCRdb applied fastp trimming at Q25, assembled clones with MiXCR and retained in-frame beta chains. When rows share a CDR3 protein, they turn into one entry using the most common DNA and genes. The sample records 250,000 or so distinct CDR3 sequences, roughly 7.4% of which are singletons. In total, the top ten clones hold around 1.2% of the sample. The starting material was whole blood, obtained in connection with sensitization to the hapten diphenylcyclopropenone (DPC). The origin of the receptors is a man younger than 35 with alopecia areata. Some clones in this sample may be carry-over from other donors' samples.

This clonotype was detected many times. J is TRBJ2-1 and V is TRBV3-1, with 11 bases fitting TRBD2. The length of the CDR3 is 15 residues. Germline V gene data show CDR1 as LGHDT and CDR2 as YNNKEL (reference sequence). V shed 2 bases and J 10 bases; nucleotides not matched to a gene: 7. This chain's CDR3 is CASSQQLAGAREQFF. The CDR3 nucleotides are TGTGCCAGCAGCCAACAACTAGCGGGGGCAAGGGAGCAGTTCTTC.

The genes are TRBV6-2 or TRBV6-3 and TRBJ1-2; possible D gene TRBD1, 5 bases. Trimming pared 6 bases from V and 5 bases from J, leaving 19 bases between. The germline gives CDR1 MNHEY, CDR2 SVGEGT. CDR3 size: 15 residues. CDR3 in DNA: TGTGCCAGCAGCCGGTCACTAGAGGGGATTTATGGCTACACCTTC. Translation: CASSRSLEGIYGYTF.

This clonotype was observed many times. This rearrangement joins TRBV28 to TRBJ1-2; D perhaps matches TRBD1 (6 bases). V lost 10 bases to trimming and J lost 6 bases, with 15 bases between them. The CDR3 covers 12 residues. CDR1 is MDHEN, CDR2 SYDVKM, per germline. CDR3 amino acids: CAILQGGNGYTF. The CDR3 DNA reads as TGTGCCATCCTACAGGGCGGGAATGGCTACACCTTC.

This clonotype was seen more than once but under ten times. The genes are TRBV20-1 and TRBJ1-2; no clear D. This CDR3 region has 10 residues. Germline V gene lookup returns CDR1 DFQATT and CDR2 SNEGSKA (reference sequence). V lost 4 bases and J lost 10, with 10 bases in between. The CDR3 DNA is TGCAGTGCTAACAGAAGGGACTACACCTTC. Residues: CSANRRDYTF.

The V gene is TRBV5-1, the J gene TRBJ2-5; tentative D call: TRBD1 (6 bases). V shed 6 bases and J shed 2 bases, with 17 bases lying between them. This CDR3 has 15 residues. Germline loops: CDR1 SGHRS, CDR2 YFSETQ. The CDR3 sequence is CASKGLQGNQETQYF. DNA for the CDR3: TGCGCCAGCAAGGGGCTACAGGGTAATCAAGAGACCCAGTACTTC.

This clonotype was observed a handful of times. V and J are TRBV6-2 or TRBV6-3 and TRBJ1-6; TRBD1 matches 7 bases. CDR1 and CDR2 from the germline V gene are MNHEY and SVGEGT. The trim removed 3 bases at V and 3 bases at J, leaving 5 bases unmatched. The CDR3 is made up of 16 amino acids. The CDR3 sequence is CASSYSTGIYNSPLHF. In DNA form, the CDR3 reads TGTGCCAGCAGTTATTCGACAGGGATCTATAATTCACCCCTCCACTTT.

For the CDR3, the DNA is TGCAGTGCTAGAGTCCCGGACAGGGGCTACGAGCAGTACTTC. Amino acid sequence: CSARVPDRGYEQYF. This chain uses TRBV20-1 with TRBJ2-7, with TRBD1 matching 9 bases. CDR3 length: 14 residues. CDR1 and CDR2 (germline): DFQATT, SNEGSKA (reference sequence). Unmatched junction bases numbered 4, after V lost 1 base and J lost 3 bases.

There are a few counts of this clonotype. CDR3 DNA: TGTGCCAGCACCCTTCGGGGGACCCAGTACTTC. Translated, it gives CASTLRGTQYF. The rearrangement uses TRBV6-2 or TRBV6-3 and TRBJ2-5, with D maybe TRBD2 (5 bases). The CDR3 spans 11 residues. Germline CDR1 MNHEY, CDR2 SVGEGT. Trimming pared 7 bases from V and 7 bases from J, leaving 10 bases between.

Many counts were recorded for this clonotype. The chain carries TRBV6-2 or TRBV6-3 and TRBJ1-5, with a possible D match to TRBD1 (6 bases). The germline gives CDR1 MNHEY, CDR2 SVGEGT. Trimming stripped 3 bases from V and 0 bases from J, with 18 bases between. The CDR3 has 18 residues. CDR3 in DNA: TGTGCCAGCAGTTATGGGTCCCAGAGGGGGTTTAGCAATCAGCCCCAGCATTTT. Amino acid sequence: CASSYGSQRGFSNQPQHF.

This chain uses TRBV12-3 or TRBV12-4 with TRBJ1-2, with D hard to call. The V and J ends lost 3 bases and 8 bases respectively, with 10 bases between them. The CDR3 has 12 residues. The CDR3 loop is CASSLWHGGYTF. CDR3 DNA sequence: TGTGCCAGCAGTTTGTGGCATGGCGGCTACACCTTC.

This clonotype was observed many times. The gene calls are TRBV7-2 and TRBJ1-5, with D maybe TRBD1 (5 bases). Between the trimmed V and J ends, which lost 2 bases and 7 bases, there was a span of 9 bases. The CDR3 extends over 13 amino acids. Looked up from germline, CDR1 is SGHTA and CDR2 is FQGNSA. The CDR3 sequence is CASSLSRGQPQHF. In nucleotides, the CDR3 is TGTGCCAGCAGCTTAAGTCGGGGGCAGCCCCAGCATTTT.

The rearrangement joins TRBV4-1 to TRBJ2-7; D unresolved. There are 15 residues in the CDR3. Germline CDR1 is MGHRA and CDR2 is YSYEKL. Trimming pared 2 bases from V and 2 bases from J, leaving 13 bases between. CDR3 DNA sequence: TGCGCCAGCAGCCAAAGTGGTGCGTCCGCCTACGAGCAGTACTTC. Residues: CASSQSGASAYEQYF.

This clonotype came up many times. The V call is TRBV6-2 or TRBV6-3, the J call TRBJ2-3; unclear D gene. There are 13 residues in the CDR3. Per germline, CDR1 MNHEY and CDR2 SVGEGT. V shed 7 bases and J shed 5 bases, with 13 bases lying between them. The CDR3 protein is CASTPYGGDTQYF. The CDR3 nucleotides are TGTGCCAGCACCCCGTATGGTGGAGATACGCAGTATTTT.

This clonotype occurred a few times. This chain links TRBV19 with TRBJ2-1; D is unresolved. Trimming removed 1 base from V and 5 bases from J, with 15 bases in between. Germline V gene lookup returns CDR1 LNHDA and CDR2 SQIVND (reference sequence). This CDR3 region has 16 residues. The CDR3: CASSIGGEGIDNEQFF. The DNA for the CDR3 is TGTGCCAGTAGTATAGGTGGGGAAGGTATCGACAATGAGCAGTTCTTC.

The rearrangement uses TRBV7-9 and TRBJ1-5; 7 bases align to TRBD1. The CDR3 has 16 amino acids. The ends lost 5 bases at V and 3 bases at J; junction bases unmatched: 10. Germline V gene lookup returns CDR1 SEHNR and CDR2 FQNEAQ (reference sequence). The CDR3 region has the DNA TGTGCCAGCAGCCTAGGGGACAGCCTTTTCAATCAGCCCCAGCATTTT. Translation: CASSLGDSLFNQPQHF.

The gene calls are TRBV7-7 and TRBJ2-2, with 8 nucleotides matching TRBD2. This CDR3 is 14 amino acids long. The junction had 6 bases not matched to a gene; V was cut back by 5 bases and J by 7 bases. CDR1 is SSHAT and CDR2 is FNYEAQ in the germline V gene (reference sequence). The CDR3 coding sequence is TGTGCCAGCAGCCTGAGCGGGGGCGGCGGGGAGCTGTTTTTT. As protein: CASSLSGGGGELFF.

The table lists this clonotype with many counts. The J gene is TRBJ2-7, the V gene TRBV6-1, with D perhaps TRBD1 (5 bases). The CDR3 extends over 15 amino acids. Germline V gene sequence: CDR1 MNHNS, CDR2 SASEGT. With 4 bases removed from V and 0 bases from J, the gap between germline ends came to 13 bases. CDR3: CASSGIADSSYEQYV. DNA of the CDR3: TGTGCCAGCAGTGGGATTGCAGACAGCTCCTACGAGCAGTACGTC.

The table lists this clonotype with a few counts. The chain employs TRBV7-3 and TRBJ2-1; no clear D gene. V lost 3 bases to trimming and J lost 7 bases, with 13 bases between them. Germline V gene lookup returns CDR1 SGHTA and CDR2 FQGTGA. The CDR3 spans 14 residues. Here the CDR3 DNA reads TGTGCCAGCAGCTTGGACCTTAATAATAATGAGCAGTTCTTC. Translation: CASSLDLNNNEQFF.

In this sample, this clonotype turned up a few times. J is TRBJ2-2 and V is TRBV20-1, with a tentative D call TRBD2 (6 bases). The CDR3 contains 15 residues. Germline V gene data show CDR1 as DFQATT and CDR2 as SNEGSKA (reference sequence). V was pared by 0 bases and J by 6 bases, with 14 bases between. The DNA for the CDR3 is TGCAGTGCTAGAGATATGGAGGGGTTTGCCGGGGAGCTGTTTTTT. This encodes CSARDMEGFAGELFF.

This clonotype has only a few counts. The rearrangement uses TRBV10-3 and TRBJ1-3; D possibly corresponds to TRBD1 (5 bases). This CDR3 comprises 13 residues. Deletions cut 2 bases from V and 7 bases from J, with 9 bases between. The germline V gene encodes CDR1 ENHRY and CDR2 SYGVKD. The CDR3 nucleotides are TGTGCCATCAGTGAGGGGACGGCGAACACCATATATTTT. It translates to CAISEGTANTIYF.

V is TRBV2 and J is TRBJ1-1, with a tentative D call TRBD1 (6 bases). The CDR3 contains 11 residues. Germline V gives CDR1 SNHLY, CDR2 FYNNEI. V dropped 3 bases and J dropped 8 bases, with 7 bases sitting between them. This CDR3 is CASSDGQEAFF. The DNA of the CDR3 is TGTGCCAGCAGTGACGGACAGGAAGCTTTCTTT.

This clonotype was detected many times. This chain uses TRBV7-2 with TRBJ2-6, with D unresolved. Trimming took off 3 bases at V and 0 bases at J, with 9 bases between the two ends. The CDR3 totals 16 residues. Germline CDR1 is SGHTA and CDR2 is FQGNSA. Here the CDR3 reads CASSLIRASGANVLTF. The CDR3 DNA follows: TGTGCCAGCAGCTTGATCAGAGCCTCTGGGGCCAACGTCCTGACTTTC.

The sample holds a few counts of this clonotype. The chain joins TRBV5-1 to TRBJ1-4; D gene unclear. In germline, CDR1 is SGHRS, CDR2 YFSETQ. Trimming removed 0 bases from V and 12 bases from J, with 18 bases in between. The length of the CDR3 is 15 residues. The CDR3 region has the DNA TGCGCCAGCAGCTTGGACGCGGGTCGGATTTTGGAACTGTTTTTT. Translation gives CASSLDAGRILELFF.

The rearrangement links TRBV4-1 to TRBJ2-4; 7 bases are a match to TRBD2. This CDR3 is built from 16 residues. The germline V gene encodes CDR1 MGHRA and CDR2 YSYEKL. Trimming at V came to 1 base and at J to 15 bases, leaving 18 bases not matched to a gene. CDR3 in amino acids: CASSQVSLAGDGAWYF. The CDR3 DNA is TGCGCCAGCAGCCAAGTATCCCTCGCGGGGGACGGGGCCTGGTACTTC.

This rearrangement joins TRBV20-1 to TRBJ2-5; D is perhaps TRBD2 (5 bases). The CDR3 is made up of 12 amino acids. V gave up 5 bases and J gave up 6 bases, with 13 bases separating them. Germline CDR1 reads DFQATT; CDR2 reads SNEGSKA (reference sequence). The CDR3 sequence: CSAPLADKTQYF. Written as DNA, the CDR3 is TGCAGTGCTCCCCTAGCTGACAAGACCCAGTACTTC.

This clonotype was picked up a small number of times. The genes are TRBV5-1 and TRBJ2-6; no definite D call. CDR1 is SGHRS and CDR2 is YFSETQ in the germline V gene. V lost 1 base and J 0 bases, leaving 11 bases between the germline ends. This CDR3 region has 17 residues. The CDR3 bases are TGCGCCAGCAGCTTGAATCAGGCCTACTCTGGGGCCAACGTCCTGACTTTC. It yields the protein CASSLNQAYSGANVLTF.

The chain uses TRBV6-6 and TRBJ1-4; D remains unclear. The CDR3 consists of 13 residues. Germline values: CDR1 MNHNY, CDR2 SVGAGI (reference sequence). V shed 8 bases and J shed 7 bases, with 14 bases lying between them. The CDR3 DNA is TGTGCCAGCCACTCCTGGACTGCTGAAAAACTGTTTTTT. This gives the protein CASHSWTAEKLFF.